This T cell receptor beta chain was obtained from a study of cytomegalovirus exposure and HLA in healthy donors. CDR1 is GTSNPN, CDR2 SVGIG, per germline (reference sequence). The CDR3 length is 14 residues. Trimming removed 4 bases at V and 7 bases at J, with 16 bases between. The PCR contained 60 Vbeta and 13 Jbeta primers. Profiled with immunoSEQ multiplex PCR; TCRdb holds only in-frame clones, not every one. The repertoire holds about 160,000 clones, with roughly four fifths as singletons. The chain uses TRBV30 and TRBJ1-4; D remains unclear. The source material was PBMCs. The TCR sequence derives from a woman between 18 and 30 years old in good health and CMV-seronegative. The CDR3 DNA follows: TGTGCCTGGAATCGGGGAACTCCGGGTGAAAAACTGTTTTTT. It yields the protein CAWNRGTPGEKLFF.